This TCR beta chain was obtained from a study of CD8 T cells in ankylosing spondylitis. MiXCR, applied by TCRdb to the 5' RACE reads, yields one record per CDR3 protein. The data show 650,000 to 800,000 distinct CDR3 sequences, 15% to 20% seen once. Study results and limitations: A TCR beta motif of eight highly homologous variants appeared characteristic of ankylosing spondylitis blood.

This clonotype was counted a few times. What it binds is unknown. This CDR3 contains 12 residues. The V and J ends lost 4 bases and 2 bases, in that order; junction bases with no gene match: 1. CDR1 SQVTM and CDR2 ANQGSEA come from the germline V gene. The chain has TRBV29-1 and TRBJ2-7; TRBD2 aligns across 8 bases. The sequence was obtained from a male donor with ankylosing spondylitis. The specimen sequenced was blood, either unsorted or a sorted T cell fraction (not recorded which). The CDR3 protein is CSVATSAYEQYF. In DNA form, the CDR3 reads TGCAGCGTTGCGACTAGCGCCTACGAGCAGTACTTC.